The clone carrying this T cell receptor beta chain came up a few times. The donors (healthy individuals) were bone marrow donors. These data originate in a study of cytomegalovirus exposure and HLA in healthy donors. This CDR3 is 16 amino acids long. Trimming pared 0 bases from V and 0 bases from J, leaving 9 bases between. CDR1 LNHNV and CDR2 YYDKDF come from the germline V gene (reference sequence). The PCR made use of 60 Vbeta and 13 Jbeta primers. TCRdb's copy holds only in-frame clones and misses some; the assay was immunoSEQ multiplex PCR. The data show nearly 200,000 clones, roughly 73% seen once.

The sequence was obtained from a woman under 40 in good health and CMV-seropositive. The chain has TRBV15 and TRBJ1-3; a possible D gene is TRBD1 (6 bases). What was sequenced was PBMCs. The CDR3 here is CATSRDRGSSGNTIYF. CDR3 bases: TGTGCCACCAGCAGAGATAGGGGGAGCTCTGGAAACACCATATATTTT.